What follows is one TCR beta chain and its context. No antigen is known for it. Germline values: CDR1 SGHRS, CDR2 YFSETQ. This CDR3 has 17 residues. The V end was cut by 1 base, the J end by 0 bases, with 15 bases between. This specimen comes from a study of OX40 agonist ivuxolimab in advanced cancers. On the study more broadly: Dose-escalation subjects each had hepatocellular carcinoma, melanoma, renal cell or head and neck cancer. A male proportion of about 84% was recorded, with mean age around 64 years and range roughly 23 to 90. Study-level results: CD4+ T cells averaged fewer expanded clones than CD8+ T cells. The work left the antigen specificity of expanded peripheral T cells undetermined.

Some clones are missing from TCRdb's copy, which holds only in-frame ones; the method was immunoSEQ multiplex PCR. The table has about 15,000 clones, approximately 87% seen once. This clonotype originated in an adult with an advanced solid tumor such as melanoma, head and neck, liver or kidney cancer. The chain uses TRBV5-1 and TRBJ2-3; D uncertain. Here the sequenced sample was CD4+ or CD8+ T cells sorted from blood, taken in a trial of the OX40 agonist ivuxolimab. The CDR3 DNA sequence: TGCGCCAGCAGCTTGACCTCAGGAGACCGAAGCACAGATACGCAGTATTTT. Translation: CASSLTSGDRSTDTQYF. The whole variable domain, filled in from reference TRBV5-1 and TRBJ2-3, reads KAGVTQTPRYLIKTRGQQVTLSCSPISGHRSVSWYQQTPGQGLQFLFEYFSETQRNKGNFPGRFSGRQFSNSRSEMNVSTLELGDSALYLCASSLTSGDRSTDTQYFGPGTRLTVL.